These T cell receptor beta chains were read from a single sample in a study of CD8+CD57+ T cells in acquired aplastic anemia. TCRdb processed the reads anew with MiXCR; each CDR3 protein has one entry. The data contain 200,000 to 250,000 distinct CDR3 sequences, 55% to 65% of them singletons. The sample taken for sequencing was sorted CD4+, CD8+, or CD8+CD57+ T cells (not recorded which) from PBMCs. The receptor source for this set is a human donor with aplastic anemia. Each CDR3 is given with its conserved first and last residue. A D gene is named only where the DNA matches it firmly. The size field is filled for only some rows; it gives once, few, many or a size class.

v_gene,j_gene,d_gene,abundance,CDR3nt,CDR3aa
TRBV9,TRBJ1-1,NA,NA,TGTGCCAGCAGCCACGGTGGAGCTTTCTTT,CASSHGGAFF
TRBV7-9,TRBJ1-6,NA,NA,TGTGCCAGCAGCTTAGAGGTCGGAAATTCACCCCTCCACTTT,CASSLEVGNSPLHF
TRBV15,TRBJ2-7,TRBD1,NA,TGTGCCACCAGCAGCTCCAGGTCGGGACAGGAAGCCTACGAGCAGTACTTC,CATSSSRSGQEAYEQYF
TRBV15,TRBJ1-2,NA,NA,TGTGCCACCAGCAGCAGGACAGAGAACTATGGCTACACCTTC,CATSSRTENYGYTF
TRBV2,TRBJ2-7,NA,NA,TGTGCCCGCAAGGCCGGGAGCTCCTACGAGCAGTACTTC,CARKAGSSYEQYF
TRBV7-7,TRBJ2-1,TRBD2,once,TGTGCTAGCAGCCCACGCGGGAGGGTAGATTACAATGAGCAGTTCTTC,CASSPRGRVDYNEQFF
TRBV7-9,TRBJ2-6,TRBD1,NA,TGTGCCAGCAGCATACCCCGGGACAGTATTGTCTCTGGGGCCAACGTCCTGACTTTC,CASSIPRDSIVSGANVLTF
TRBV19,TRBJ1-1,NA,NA,TGTGCCAGTAGTAGAGGACGGGAGAACACTGAAGCTTTCTTT,CASSRGRENTEAFF
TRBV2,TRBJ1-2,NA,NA,TGTGCCAGCAGTGAAGTCGGTTCTAACTATGGCTACACCTTC,CASSEVGSNYGYTF
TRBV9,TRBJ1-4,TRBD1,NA,TGTGCCAGCAGTGGCGGGACAGCTAATGAAAAACTGTTTTTT,CASSGGTANEKLFF
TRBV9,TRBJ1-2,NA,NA,TGTGCCAGCAGCGGGACGGCCGGATCTAGCTATGGCTACACCTTC,CASSGTAGSSYGYTF
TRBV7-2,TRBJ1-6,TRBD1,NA,TGTGCCAGCAGTTACGACAGGGGAGGCTCCTATAATTCACCCCTCCACTTT,CASSYDRGGSYNSPLHF
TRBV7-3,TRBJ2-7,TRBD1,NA,TGTGCCAGCAGCTTAAGGGGGGACAGGGTAGGCGAGCAGTACTTC,CASSLRGDRVGEQYF
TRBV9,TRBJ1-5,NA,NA,TGTGCCAGCAGCCTCGGGCAGCAAGAGACCCAGCATTTT,CASSLGQQETQHF
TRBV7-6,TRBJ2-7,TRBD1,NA,TGTGCTAGCAGTGGACAGGGGGGAGAGCAGTACTTC,CASSGQGGEQYF
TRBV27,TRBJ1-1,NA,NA,TGTGCCAGCAGTTTAGTTGGGGCGAACACTGAAGCTTTCTTT,CASSLVGANTEAFF
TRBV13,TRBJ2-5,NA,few,TGTGCCAGCAGTTCAGGGGTGGAGACCCAGTACTTC,CASSSGVETQYF
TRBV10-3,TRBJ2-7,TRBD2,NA,TGTGCCATCAGCTTGGGACTAGCGGGTTACGAGCAGTACTTC,CAISLGLAGYEQYF
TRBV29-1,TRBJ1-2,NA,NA,TGCAGCGTTGGTGGATTTGACTATGGCTACACCTTC,CSVGGFDYGYTF
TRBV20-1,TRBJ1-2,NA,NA,TGCAGTGCTAGTCACGTATCAAATACGGGTGGCTACACCTTC,CSASHVSNTGGYTF
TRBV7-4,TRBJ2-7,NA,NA,TGTGCCAGCAGCCCCAACGGGGGCCTCGGCGAGCAGTACTTC,CASSPNGGLGEQYF
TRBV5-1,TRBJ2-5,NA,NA,TGCGCCAGCATAGAACGGTCCGGACCTGCGGAGACCCAGTACTTC,CASIERSGPAETQYF
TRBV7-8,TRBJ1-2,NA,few,TGTGCCAGCAGCTTAGGCAGGGTGGGATCGGGCTACACCTTC,CASSLGRVGSGYTF
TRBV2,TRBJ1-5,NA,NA,TGTGCCAGCAGGCCGACGGGGAGTAGTAATCAGCCCCAGCATTTT,CASRPTGSSNQPQHF
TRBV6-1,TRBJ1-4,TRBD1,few,TGTGCCAGCACAAGGGGGCAAGGTGGGTCGGATGAAAAACTGTTTTTT,CASTRGQGGSDEKLFF
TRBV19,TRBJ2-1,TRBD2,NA,TGTGCCAGTAGTACCGGACTAGCGGGAGTCAATGAGCAGTTCTTC,CASSTGLAGVNEQFF
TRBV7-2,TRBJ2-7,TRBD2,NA,TGTGCCAGCAGCCACTCGACTAGCGGGGCCTACGAGCAGTACTTC,CASSHSTSGAYEQYF
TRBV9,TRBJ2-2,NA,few,TGTGCCAGCAGCGCTAGCTCGAACACCGGGGAGCTGTTTTTT,CASSASSNTGELFF
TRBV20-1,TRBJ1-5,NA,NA,TGCAGTGCTAGCTTGGGGGATCAGCCCCAGCATTTT,CSASLGDQPQHF
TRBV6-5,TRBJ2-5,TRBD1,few,TGTGCCAGCAGCTGGAGACAGGGACAAGAGACCCAGTACTTC,CASSWRQGQETQYF